These 5 T cell receptor beta chains share one sample of origin, sequenced in a study of Ad26.COV2.S vaccination and SARS-CoV-2 variants. Data came from immunoSEQ multiplex PCR; TCRdb stores just in-frame clones and leaves some out. The table lists some 340,000 clones, around 85% of them singletons. Stated treatment: 15 to 20 received Ad26.COV2.S at low or high dose, single or two shots; five or six received placebo; per-sample allocation not given. Repertoires come from day 63 after the first vaccine or placebo injection. The sample in question was peripheral blood, obtained in a trial of Ad26.COV2.S vaccine versus placebo. The receptor set was obtained from a person aged 18 to 65 who received the Ad26.COV2.S COVID-19 vaccine or a placebo.

The rearrangement links TRBV5-1 to TRBJ1-1, with a possible D match to TRBD1 (6 bases). Germline V gene lookup returns CDR1 SGHRS and CDR2 YFSETQ. There are 15 residues in the CDR3. V lost 0 bases to trimming and J lost 3 bases, with 12 bases between them. CDR3 loop: CASSLAQGLDTEAFF. Here the CDR3 DNA reads TGCGCCAGCAGCTTGGCCCAGGGGCTTGACACTGAAGCTTTCTTT.

CDR3 DNA sequence: TGCGCCAGCAGCCCGGGACAGGGTAACTACGAGCAGTACTTC. This encodes CASSPGQGNYEQYF. The J gene is TRBJ2-7, the V gene TRBV5-1; 9 nucleotides agree with TRBD1. Germline V gives CDR1 SGHRS, CDR2 YFSETQ. The CDR3 length is 14 residues. After removal of 4 bases from V and 3 bases from J, the junction contained 5 bases not matched to a gene.

The genes are TRBV27 and TRBJ2-3; 10 nucleotides agree with TRBD1. This CDR3 spans 13 amino acids. The trim removed 5 bases at V and 10 bases at J, leaving 6 bases unmatched. Germline assignment: CDR1 MNHEY and CDR2 SMNVEV (reference sequence). The DNA for the CDR3 is TGTGCCAGCAGTCCGGAGGGACAGGGGCCGCAGTATTTT. Its translation is CASSPEGQGPQYF.

This chain uses TRBV2 with TRBJ1-1, with a possible D match to TRBD1 (6 bases). The CDR3 is made up of 13 amino acids. Per the germline V gene, CDR1 is SNHLY and CDR2 is FYNNEI. Trimming removed 6 bases at V and 5 bases at J, with 13 bases between. The CDR3 loop is CASRGTTGTEAFF. DNA for the CDR3: TGTGCCAGCAGGGGGACAACGGGGACTGAAGCTTTCTTT. The full variable domain, rest sourced from reference TRBV2 and TRBJ1-1, is EPEVTQTPSHQVTQMGQEVILRCVPISNHLYFYWYRQILGQKVEFLVSFYNNEISEKSEIFDDQFSVERPDGSNFTLKIRSTKLEDSAMYFCASRGTTGTEAFFGQGTRLTVV.

This chain links TRBV2 with TRBJ2-1, with 14 positions matching TRBD2. Trimming removed 3 bases from V and 9 bases from J; junction bases left unmatched: 7. CDR1 SNHLY and CDR2 FYNNEI come from the germline V gene. The length of the CDR3 is 16 residues. CDR3 sequence (DNA): TGTGCCAGCAGTGACCCGACTAGCGGGGGGGCCAGTGAGCAGTTCTTC. It codes for CASSDPTSGGASEQFF.